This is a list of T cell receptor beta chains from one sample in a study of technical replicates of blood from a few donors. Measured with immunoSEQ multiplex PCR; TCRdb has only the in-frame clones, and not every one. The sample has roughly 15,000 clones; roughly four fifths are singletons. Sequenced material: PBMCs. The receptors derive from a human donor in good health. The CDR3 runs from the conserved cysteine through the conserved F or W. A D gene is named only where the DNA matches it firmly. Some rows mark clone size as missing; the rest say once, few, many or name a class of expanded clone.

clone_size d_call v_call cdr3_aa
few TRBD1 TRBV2 CASSTGQGGRGQPQHF
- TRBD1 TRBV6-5 CASSTGQGGTEAFF
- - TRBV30 CAWNGQSNEKLFF
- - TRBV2 CASARTENTEAFF
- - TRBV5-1 CASSFPLETDTQYF
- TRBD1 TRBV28 CASSSGGAFGEKLFF
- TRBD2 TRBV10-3 CAIKGSGMNEQFF
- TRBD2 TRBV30 CAYGGADYEQYF
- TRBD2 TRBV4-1 CASSQGGLGADYEQYF
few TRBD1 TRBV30 CAWSGDRGYNEQFF
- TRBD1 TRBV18 CASSLTGQGLYEQYF
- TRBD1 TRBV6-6 CASSAPGQGIYEQYF
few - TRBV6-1 CASSERGDGANVLTF
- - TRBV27 CASSLYRAAGYTF
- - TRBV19 CASSTSFRDTNDYEQYF
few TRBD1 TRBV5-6 CASSLGPGQDYGYTF
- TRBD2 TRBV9 CASSVALAGVTGELFF
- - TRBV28 CASSFTGTKSSYNEQFF
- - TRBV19 CASSWAANTGELFF
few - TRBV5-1 CASSLEQDWYNEQFF
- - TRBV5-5 CASSLLAGNLGNQPQHF
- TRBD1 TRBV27 CASSLQGVRNEQFF
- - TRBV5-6 CASSPGTSREQFF
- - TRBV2 CASRELDSSDTEAFF
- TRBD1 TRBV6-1 CASNDRVTNEKLFF
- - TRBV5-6 CASSPQGLVYGYTF
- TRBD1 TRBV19 CATSGTGGRGNTIYF
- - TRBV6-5 CASSQGDGDYQPQHF
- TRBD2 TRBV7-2 CASSLVGLAGQETQYF
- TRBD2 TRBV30 CAWSVIRLAGGQDTQYF
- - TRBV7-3 CASSPSGLDYEQYF
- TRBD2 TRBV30 CACSKGLAPNEQFF
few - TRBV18 CASSIGSTGELFF
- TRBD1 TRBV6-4 CAEPAPRGQTNEKLFF
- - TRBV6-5 CASSYGAASYNEQFF
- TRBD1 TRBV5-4 CASSFGQGALGGNEKLFF
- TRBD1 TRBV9 CASSVGGTGFSYGYTF
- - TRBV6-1 CASSEEPAGYLAGLYTEAFF
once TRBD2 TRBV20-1 CSARTSGEQFF
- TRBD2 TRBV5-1 CASSLRAGDIQYF
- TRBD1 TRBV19 CASTDVVEGAGAEAFF
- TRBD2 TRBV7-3 CASSFSGDRKFF
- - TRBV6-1 CASMLPGAETQYF
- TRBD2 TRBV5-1 CASSSPSGRARTGELFF
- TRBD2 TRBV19 CASSIGGRNYEQYF
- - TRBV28 CASRRGETGELFF
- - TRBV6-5 CASSYSRNGNYGYTF
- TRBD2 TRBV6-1 CASSRLASGANVLTF
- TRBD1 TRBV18 CASSPGRGQNYEQYF
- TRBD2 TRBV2 CASSENSGGFDTQYF
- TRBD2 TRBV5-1 CASSLIGGAGAVQETQYF
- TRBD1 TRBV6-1 CASSEGQGAGGYTF
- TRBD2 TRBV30 CAWSVLRTSGRAGGYEQFF
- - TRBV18 CASSPQLSPQETQYF
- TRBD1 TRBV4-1 CASSQGRGDQPQHF
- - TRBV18 CASSPLTGEETQYF
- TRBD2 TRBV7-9 CASTPLTSGDEQYF
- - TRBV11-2 CASSFGQGGYEQYF
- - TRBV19 CASSTGFPSYGYTF
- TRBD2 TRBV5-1 CASSLGLAGGADTQYF